This TCR beta chain was sequenced in a study of T cell responses to AZD1222 COVID-19 vaccine. The study's findings and limits: Following two doses of AZD1222, Spike-specific TCR breadth and depth rose. Most donors were white British and more were female, and clonal diversity was possibly underestimated.

Concerning this clone itself: The antigen remains unidentified.

Sequenced by immunoSEQ multiplex PCR; TCRdb stores in-frame clones only, minus some. Of approximately 120,000 clones in the sample, roughly 87% were seen once. CDR1 is SGHKS and CDR2 is YYEKEE in the germline V gene (reference sequence). The ends were cut back, 0 bases at V and 5 bases at J, with 8 bases in the middle. The CDR3 length is 13 residues. The rearrangement links TRBV5-5 to TRBJ1-2; D ambiguous. The sequenced sample was peripheral blood, obtained on day 0 of MenACWY control vaccination. This receptor was identified in an adult in good health. CDR3 region: CASSLGTDYGYTF. The CDR3 bases are TGTGCCAGCAGCTTGGGTACAGATTATGGCTACACCTTC.